This TCR beta chain was sequenced during a study of blood T cell repertoires in COVID-19. Losses at the gene ends were 4 bases for V and 5 bases for J; bases not matched to a gene: 8. Germline V gives CDR1 LGHDT, CDR2 YNNKEL (reference sequence). The length of the CDR3 is 15 residues. Categorization into cohorts depended on clinical history that participants reported. Repertoires were generated with immunoSEQ multiplex PCR, while TCRdb's copy carries only in-frame clones and drops some. The top ten clones hold under 2% of a sample with 200,000 to 250,000 clones, approximately 80% of them seen once. The source of this sequence is a man in his sixties who had recovered from COVID-19. The chain carries TRBV3-1 (or the pseudogene TRBV3-2) and TRBJ2-3; 8 nucleotides match TRBD2. Sequencing input: PBMCs or T cells enriched from blood (not recorded which). Here the CDR3 DNA reads TGTGCCAGCAGCCCCATCGGGGGGGCCGGAGATACGCAGTATTTT. It codes for CASSPIGGAGDTQYF.